The 27 T cell receptor beta chains listed next were all sequenced from one sample in a study of T-cell reconstitution after alpha-beta-depleted transplantation in children. As it was prepared, the TCRbeta library received unique molecular identifiers. TCRdb re-called the PCR reads through MiXCR, storing one row per CDR3 protein. The sample yields around 100,000 distinct CDR3 sequences, around 10% seen once. The material sequenced was PBMCs, taken before TCRalphabeta/CD19-depleted stem cell transplant. These TCRs come from a boy younger than 10 with acute lymphoblastic leukemia, due to receive a stem cell transplant.

The sample holds a few counts of this clonotype. The V and J genes are TRBV12-3 or TRBV12-4 and TRBJ1-2; D is possibly TRBD1 (5 bases). V shed 6 bases and J shed 2 bases, with 13 bases lying between them. This CDR3 contains 14 residues. CDR3 sequence: CASSQVPGNYGYTF. In nucleotides, the CDR3 is TGTGCCAGCAGCCAAGTCCCAGGGAACTATGGCTACACCTTC.

This chain uses TRBV29-1 with TRBJ2-2; D is undetermined. The germline V gene has CDR1 SQVTM and CDR2 ANQGSEA. CDR3 length: 11 residues. The V and J ends lost 7 bases and 3 bases respectively, with 6 bases between them. CDR3 amino acids: CSAADTGELFF. DNA of the CDR3: TGCAGCGCGGCCGACACCGGGGAGCTGTTTTTT.

This chain uses TRBV24-1 with TRBJ2-1; tentatively, D is TRBD1 (5 bases). The CDR3 consists of 17 residues. The V end was cut by 0 bases, the J end by 6 bases, with 17 bases between. Looked up from germline, CDR1 is KGHDR and CDR2 is SFDVKD. The CDR3 nucleotides are TGTGCCACCAGTGATTTGCAGGGTCGAGGCTCATTCAATGAGCAGTTCTTC. Protein product: CATSDLQGRGSFNEQFF.

This clonotype was found many times. V is TRBV9 and J is TRBJ2-7; D ambiguous. V shed 2 bases and J shed 0 bases, with 9 bases lying between them. The germline V gene encodes CDR1 SGDLS and CDR2 YYNGEE. The CDR3 loop spans 14 amino acids. Written as DNA, the CDR3 is TGTGCCAGCAGCGTGGGTCCTAGCTCCTACGAGCAGTACTTC. This encodes CASSVGPSSYEQYF.

This clonotype has a handful of counts. The rearrangement joins TRBV4-1 to TRBJ2-3; D gene ambiguous. Germline V gene data show CDR1 as MGHRA and CDR2 as YSYEKL. The CDR3 length is 13 residues. The V end lost 5 bases, the J end lost 5 bases, and 11 bases lay between the germline ends. CDR3 in amino acids: CASSAIFRDTQYF. CDR3 nucleotides: TGCGCCAGCAGCGCAATCTTTAGAGATACGCAGTATTTT.

The rearrangement uses TRBV11-3 and TRBJ2-1; a possible D gene is TRBD1 (6 bases). Germline CDR1 SGHNT, CDR2 YENEEA. The CDR3 loop spans 14 amino acids. Trimming stripped 5 bases from V and 6 bases from J, with 14 bases between. The CDR3 DNA follows: TGTGCCAGCAGCCCACCGGGACAAGGCAATGAGCAGTTCTTC. Amino acid sequence: CASSPPGQGNEQFF. The variable domain in full, completed from reference TRBV11-3 and TRBJ2-1, reads EAGVVQSPRYKIIEKKQPVAFWCNPISGHNTLYWYLQNLGQGPELLIRYENEEAVDDSQLPKDRFSAERLKGVDSTLKIQPAELGDSAVYLCASSPPGQGNEQFFGPGTRLTVL.

This clonotype was observed a few times. V and J are TRBV7-8 and TRBJ2-2; D might be TRBD2 (6 bases). The germline V and J ends were trimmed by 5 bases and 15 bases, with 19 bases remaining between them. The CDR3 has 13 amino acids. The germline CDR1 and CDR2 sequences are SGHVS and FQNEAQ. This CDR3 is CASSHPPGAVVFF. For the CDR3, the DNA is TGTGCCAGCAGCCATCCCCCGGGAGCGGTGGTGTTTTTT.

This clonotype was seen only a few times. Here the CDR3 DNA reads TGTGCCAGCAGCCTTCCGCCCCTAGAGCGTCGGAATGAGCAGTTCTTC. This gives the protein CASSLPPLERRNEQFF. The genes are TRBV11-2 and TRBJ2-1, with D unclear. From germline, CDR1 is SGHAT and CDR2 FQNNGV. The ends were cut back, 5 bases at V and 7 bases at J, with 21 bases in the middle. This CDR3 is built from 16 residues.

This clonotype was seen ten or more times. The chain couples TRBV19 to TRBJ2-1; 16 bases fit TRBD2. CDR1 is LNHDA, CDR2 SQIVND, per germline (reference sequence). Trimming removed 5 bases from V and 8 bases from J; junction bases left unmatched: 12. This CDR3 is 18 amino acids long. In DNA form, the CDR3 reads TGTGCCAGTAGTCCCTGGGGACTAGCGGGAGGGGGTCAGCATGAGCAGTTCTTC. It yields the protein CASSPWGLAGGGQHEQFF. Full variable domain (outside the CDR3, taken from reference TRBV19 and TRBJ2-1): DGGITQSPKYLFRKEGQNVTLSCEQNLNHDAMYWYRQDPGQGLRLIYYSQIVNDFQKGDIAEGYSVSREKKESFPLTVTSAQKNPTAFYLCASSPWGLAGGGQHEQFFGPGTRLTVL.

The chain uses TRBV30 and TRBJ2-7; a possible D gene is TRBD2 (6 bases). Between the trimmed V and J ends, which lost 3 bases and 7 bases, there was a span of 10 bases. This CDR3 has 11 amino acids. The germline V gene has CDR1 GTSNPN and CDR2 SVGIG (reference sequence). The CDR3 DNA follows: TGTGCCTGGAGCCTCCGGGGGGAGCAGTACTTC. Protein product: CAWSLRGEQYF.

Details on this clonotype: Given a much more abundant clone one base away, this may be a read error. The chain links TRBV12-3 or TRBV12-4 to TRBJ2-1; TRBD2 might be the D (6 bases). The CDR3 spans 17 residues. Deletions cut 7 bases from V and 0 bases from J, with 19 bases between. Here the CDR3 DNA reads TGTGCCAGCATTTCCTATAGCGGCCTCAGCTCCTACAATGAGCAGTTCTTC. It yields the protein CASISYSGLSSYNEQFF.

This clonotype was observed at least ten times. CDR3 sequence reads: CASNTLSPGPISGANVLTF. The CDR3 DNA is TGTGCCAGCAATACGCTATCCCCAGGACCGATTTCTGGGGCCAACGTCCTGACTTTC. The chain uses TRBV28 and TRBJ2-6; D gene uncertain. Germline loops: CDR1 MDHEN, CDR2 SYDVKM. V lost 7 bases and J 1 base, leaving 23 bases between the germline ends. This CDR3 has 19 amino acids.

The rearrangement joins TRBV5-1 to TRBJ2-5; D gene unclear. The V end was cut by 0 bases, the J end by 5 bases, with 11 bases between. Per germline, CDR1 SGHRS and CDR2 YFSETQ. The CDR3 is 14 residues long. The CDR3 DNA reads TGCGCCAGCAGCTTGGTTGTGACAAGGGAGACCCAGTACTTC. This codes for CASSLVVTRETQYF.

The V gene is TRBV24-1, the J gene TRBJ2-4, with D perhaps TRBD2 (6 bases). The CDR3 runs 19 residues. The V gene lost 7 bases and the J gene lost 1 base, with 25 bases spanning the gap. Germline CDR1 reads KGHDR; CDR2 reads SFDVKD. This CDR3 is CATRGRGGVWSMAKNIQYF. DNA of the CDR3: TGTGCCACCAGGGGCCGGGGCGGGGTATGGAGTATGGCCAAAAACATTCAGTACTTC.

This clonotype was recorded many times. The V and J genes are TRBV12-3 or TRBV12-4 and TRBJ2-7; 9 positions match TRBD2. The CDR3 runs 14 residues. V trimming: 3 bases; J trimming: 6 bases; junction bases outside the gene matches: 6. CDR3 residues: CASSLRGGPREQYF. The DNA of the CDR3 is TGTGCCAGCAGTTTGCGGGGGGGGCCGCGCGAGCAGTACTTC.

This clonotype was counted ten times or more. J is TRBJ2-3 and V is TRBV10-3; 11 bases map to TRBD2. Germline V CDR1 and CDR2: ENHRY, SYGVKD. The CDR3 runs 18 residues. With V trimmed by 10 bases and J by 0 bases, 15 bases remained unmatched. The CDR3 bases are TGTGCCAGCGTGGGTCGACTAGCGGGACCTACTAGCACAGATACGCAGTATTTT. Amino acid sequence: CASVGRLAGPTSTDTQYF.

Only a few counts were recorded for this clonotype. The rearrangement uses TRBV6-1 and TRBJ1-4; tentative D call: TRBD1 (5 bases). V lost 8 bases to trimming and J lost 7 bases, with 14 bases between them. The length of the CDR3 is 13 residues. Germline V gene sequence: CDR1 MNHNS, CDR2 SASEGT. In DNA form, the CDR3 reads TGTGCCAGCGAGGGACTACTAAGTGAAAAACTGTTTTTT. This gives the protein CASEGLLSEKLFF.

This clonotype was observed a handful of times. The gene calls are TRBV5-1 and TRBJ2-1, with D possibly being TRBD1 or TRBD2 (5 bases each). The CDR3 runs to 14 residues. Germline V CDR1 and CDR2: SGHRS, YFSETQ. V lost 5 bases, J lost 0 bases, and 9 bases lay in between. The CDR3 sequence: CASRGDGSYNEQFF. The CDR3, as DNA: TGCGCCAGCAGGGGGGACGGCTCCTACAATGAGCAGTTCTTC.

The rearrangement joins TRBV4-1 to TRBJ1-3, with a weak D call TRBD1 (5 bases). Germline lookup yields CDR1 MGHRA and CDR2 YSYEKL. Between the trimmed V and J ends, which lost 2 bases and 3 bases, there was a span of 14 bases. The CDR3 loop spans 16 amino acids. CDR3 DNA sequence: TGCGCCAGCAGCCAACACGAAGGGGCAGGTGGAAACACCATATATTTT. Protein product: CASSQHEGAGGNTIYF.

This clonotype was recorded only once. The rearrangement joins TRBV28 to TRBJ2-1, with 10 bases fitting TRBD2. The V gene's germline CDR1 is MDHEN and CDR2 SYDVKM. The CDR3 has 20 residues. V shed 2 bases, J shed 5 bases, and the junction held 18 bases outside the gene matches. The CDR3 DNA reads TGTGCCAGCAGTTTACTGCTCAGTTCTAGCGGGAGATCCCTAGACAATGAGCAGTTCTTC. It codes for CASSLLLSSSGRSLDNEQFF. Full variable domain (remainder filled in from reference TRBV28 and TRBJ2-1): DVKVTQSSRYLVKRTGEKVFLECVQDMDHENMFWYRQDPGLGLRLIYFSYDVKMKEKGDIPEGYSVSREKKERFSLILESASTNQTSMYLCASSLLLSSSGRSLDNEQFFGPGTRLTVL.

The CDR3 coding sequence is TGTGCCAGCAGCTCTTCCCCCGGACGGCAGTTCTTC. The encoded protein is CASSSSPGRQFF. The rearrangement uses TRBV6-2 or TRBV6-3 and TRBJ2-1; unclear D gene. The CDR3 is 12 residues long. Germline-derived CDR1 and CDR2 are MNHEY and SVGEGT. V dropped 6 bases and J dropped 12 bases, with 15 bases sitting between them.

This clonotype has a count of ten or more. This chain connects TRBV5-6 to TRBJ1-2; 12 bases map to TRBD1. This CDR3 is 14 amino acids long. The germline gives CDR1 SGHDT, CDR2 YYEEEE. Germline trimming cut 2 bases from V and 8 bases from J; bases unmatched to any gene: 4. The chain's CDR3 is CASSFPGTGGGYTF. DNA for the CDR3: TGTGCCAGCAGCTTCCCCGGGACAGGGGGCGGCTACACCTTC.

This clonotype was observed a handful of times. The chain uses TRBV15 and TRBJ2-2; TRBD2 agrees at 9 bases. This CDR3 has 15 amino acids. Germline V CDR1 and CDR2: LNHNV, YYDKDF (reference sequence). J lost 0 bases, V lost 5 bases, and 1 base had no gene match. The CDR3 bases are TGTGCCACCAGCCTAGCGGGACCGAACACCGGGGAGCTGTTTTTT. This translates into CATSLAGPNTGELFF.

J is TRBJ2-5 and V is TRBV18; no clear D gene. Between the trimmed V and J ends, which lost 5 bases and 1 base, there was a span of 2 bases. The CDR3 covers 11 residues. CDR1 and CDR2 from the germline V gene are KGHSH and LQKENI. CDR3 sequence reads: CASSVQETQYF. The CDR3 bases are TGTGCCAGCTCAGTCCAAGAGACCCAGTACTTC. Filled out from reference TRBV18 and TRBJ2-5, the complete variable domain reads NAGVMQNPRHLVRRRGQEARLRCSPMKGHSHVYWYRQLPEEGLKFMVYLQKENIIDESGMPKERFSAEFPKEGPSILRIQQVVRGDSAAYFCASSVQETQYFGPGTRLLVL.

The gene calls are TRBV29-1 and TRBJ1-2; D possibly corresponds to TRBD1 (5 bases). The length of the CDR3 is 14 residues. The ends were cut back, 5 bases at V and 0 bases at J, with 13 bases in the middle. Germline lookup yields CDR1 SQVTM and CDR2 ANQGSEA. Here the CDR3 DNA reads TGCAGCGTTCAAAGGGACGGCTCTAACTATGGCTACACCTTC. Protein sequence: CSVQRDGSNYGYTF. The variable domain in full, with the rest retrieved from reference TRBV29-1 and TRBJ1-2, is SAVISQKPSRDICQRGTSLTIQCQVDSQVTMMFWYRQQPGQSLTLIATANQGSEATYESGFVIDKFPISRPNLTFSTLTVSNMSPEDSSIYLCSVQRDGSNYGYTFGSGTRLTVV.

J is TRBJ1-2 and V is TRBV21-1. TRBV21-1 is classified as a pseudogene. CDR3 size: 13 residues. The CDR3 nucleotides are TGTGCCAGCAGCAAACCGAGGACGTATGGCTACACCTTC. This sequence encodes CASSKPRTYGYTF.

This clonotype was recorded at least ten times. J is TRBJ2-6 and V is TRBV12-3 or TRBV12-4; D not resolved. Trimming took off 6 bases at V and 4 bases at J, with 4 bases between the two ends. CDR3 size: 12 residues. The CDR3 protein is CASSPGANVLTF. For the CDR3, the DNA is TGTGCCAGCAGCCCGGGGGCCAACGTCCTGACTTTC.